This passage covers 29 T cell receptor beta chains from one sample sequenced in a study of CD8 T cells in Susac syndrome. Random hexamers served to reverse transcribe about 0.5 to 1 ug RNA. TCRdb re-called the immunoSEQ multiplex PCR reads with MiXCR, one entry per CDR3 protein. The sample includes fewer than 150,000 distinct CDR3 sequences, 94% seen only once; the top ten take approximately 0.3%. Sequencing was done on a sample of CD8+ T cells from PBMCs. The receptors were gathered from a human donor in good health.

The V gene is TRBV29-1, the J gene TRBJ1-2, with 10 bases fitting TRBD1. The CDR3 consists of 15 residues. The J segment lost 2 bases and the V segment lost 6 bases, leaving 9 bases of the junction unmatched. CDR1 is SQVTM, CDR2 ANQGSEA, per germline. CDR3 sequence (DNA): TGCAGCGTCGGCACCTGGGACAGGGGAAACTATGGCTACACCTTC. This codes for CSVGTWDRGNYGYTF.

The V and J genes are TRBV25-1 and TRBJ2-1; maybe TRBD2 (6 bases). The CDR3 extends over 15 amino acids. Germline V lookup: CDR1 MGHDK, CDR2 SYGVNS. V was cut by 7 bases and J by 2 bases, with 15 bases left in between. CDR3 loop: CASTSVPGAYNEQFF. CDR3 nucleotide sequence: TGTGCCAGCACGTCCGTTCCGGGAGCCTACAATGAGCAGTTCTTC. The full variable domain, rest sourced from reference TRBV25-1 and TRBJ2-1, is EADIYQTPRYLVIGTGKKITLECSQTMGHDKMYWYQQDPGMELHLIHYSYGVNSTEKGDLSSESTVSRIRTEHFPLTLESARPSHTSQYLCASTSVPGAYNEQFFGPGTRLTVL.

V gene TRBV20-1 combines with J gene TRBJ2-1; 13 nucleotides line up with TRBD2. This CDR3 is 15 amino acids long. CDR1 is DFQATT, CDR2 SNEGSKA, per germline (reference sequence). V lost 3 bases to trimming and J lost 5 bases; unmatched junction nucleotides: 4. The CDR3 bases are TGCAGTGCTAGGACGACTAGCGGGAGGAACAATGAGCAGTTCTTC. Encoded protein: CSARTTSGRNNEQFF.

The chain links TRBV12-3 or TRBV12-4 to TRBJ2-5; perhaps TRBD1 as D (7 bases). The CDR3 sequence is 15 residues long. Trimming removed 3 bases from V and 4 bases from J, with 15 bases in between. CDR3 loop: CASSFRGLGGETQYF. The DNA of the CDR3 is TGTGCCAGCAGTTTTAGGGGGCTCGGGGGAGAGACCCAGTACTTC.

As DNA, the CDR3 is TGCAGTGCTAGAGACCTAGCGGGAGCCACCTACGAGCAGTACTTC. Translation: CSARDLAGATYEQYF. J is TRBJ2-7 and V is TRBV20-1, with 10 bases fitting TRBD2. The germline gives CDR1 DFQATT, CDR2 SNEGSKA (reference sequence). The junction had 4 bases not matched to a gene; V was cut back by 0 bases and J by 2 bases. CDR3 length: 15 amino acids.

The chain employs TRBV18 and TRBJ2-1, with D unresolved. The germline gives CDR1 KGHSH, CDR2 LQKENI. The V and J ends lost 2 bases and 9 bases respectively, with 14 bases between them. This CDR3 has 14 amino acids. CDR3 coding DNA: TGTGCCAGCTCACCAAAGTCTGCGCCTGGTGAGCAGTTCTTC. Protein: CASSPKSAPGEQFF.

The CDR3 DNA is TGCGCCAGCAGTCATACACAGGGGGTTGAGCAGTTCTTC. Translated, it gives CASSHTQGVEQFF. This rearrangement joins TRBV23-1 to TRBJ2-1, with 8 positions matching TRBD1. TRBV23-1 is designated an ORF whose function remains uncertain. The CDR3 consists of 13 residues. V gave up 3 bases and J gave up 9 bases; unmatched junction bases: 4.

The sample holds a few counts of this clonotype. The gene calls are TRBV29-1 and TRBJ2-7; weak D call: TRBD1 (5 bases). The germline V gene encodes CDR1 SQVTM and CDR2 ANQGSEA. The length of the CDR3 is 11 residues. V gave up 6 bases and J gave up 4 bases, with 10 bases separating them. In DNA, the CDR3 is TGCAGCGTGGACATTGCTTACGAGCAGTACTTC. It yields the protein CSVDIAYEQYF.

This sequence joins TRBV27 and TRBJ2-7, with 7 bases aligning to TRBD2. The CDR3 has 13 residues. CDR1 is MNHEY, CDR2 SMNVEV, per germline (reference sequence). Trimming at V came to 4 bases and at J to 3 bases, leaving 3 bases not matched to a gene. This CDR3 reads CASSSLAGYEQYF. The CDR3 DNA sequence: TGTGCCAGCAGTTCGTTAGCGGGCTACGAGCAGTACTTC.

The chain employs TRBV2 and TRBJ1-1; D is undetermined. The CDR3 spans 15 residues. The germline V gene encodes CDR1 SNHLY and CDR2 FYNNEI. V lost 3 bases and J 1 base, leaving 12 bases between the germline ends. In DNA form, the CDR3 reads TGTGCCAGCAGTGAGAGAGGGCCTGGGAACACTGAAGCTTTCTTT. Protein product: CASSERGPGNTEAFF.

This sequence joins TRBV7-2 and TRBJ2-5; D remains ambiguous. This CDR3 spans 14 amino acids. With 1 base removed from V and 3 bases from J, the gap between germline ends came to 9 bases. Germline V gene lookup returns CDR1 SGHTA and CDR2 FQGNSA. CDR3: CASSLVSQEETQYF. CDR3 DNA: TGTGCCAGCAGCTTAGTCAGCCAAGAAGAGACCCAGTACTTC. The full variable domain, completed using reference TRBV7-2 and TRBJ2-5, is GAGVSQSPSNKVTEKGKDVELRCDPISGHTALYWYRQSLGQGLEFLIYFQGNSAPDKSGLPSDRFSAERTGGSVSTLTIQRTQQEDSAVYLCASSLVSQEETQYFGPGTRLLVL.

The CDR3 DNA reads as TGTGCCAGCAGCTACTCGGGGGGCGATACGCAGTATTTT. It translates to CASSYSGGDTQYF. This chain uses TRBV27 with TRBJ2-3; possibly TRBD2 for D (7 bases). The CDR3 runs to 13 residues. The germline gives CDR1 MNHEY, CDR2 SMNVEV (reference sequence). V shed 6 bases and J shed 6 bases, with 13 bases lying between them.

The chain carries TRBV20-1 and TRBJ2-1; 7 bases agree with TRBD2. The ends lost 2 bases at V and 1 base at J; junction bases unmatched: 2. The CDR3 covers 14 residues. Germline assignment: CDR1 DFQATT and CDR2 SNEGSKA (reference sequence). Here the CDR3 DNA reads TGCAGTGCTAGAACTAGCGATTCCTACAATGAGCAGTTCTTC. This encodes CSARTSDSYNEQFF.

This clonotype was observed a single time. Written as DNA, the CDR3 is TGTGCCAGCAGTGAAATTGGACTGGACGAGTACTTC. It codes for CASSEIGLDEYF. This chain links TRBV2 with TRBJ2-7; a weak D match, TRBD2 (5 bases). Trimming removed 2 bases from V and 11 bases from J, with 13 bases in between. The CDR3 loop spans 12 amino acids. Germline-derived CDR1 and CDR2 are SNHLY and FYNNEI.

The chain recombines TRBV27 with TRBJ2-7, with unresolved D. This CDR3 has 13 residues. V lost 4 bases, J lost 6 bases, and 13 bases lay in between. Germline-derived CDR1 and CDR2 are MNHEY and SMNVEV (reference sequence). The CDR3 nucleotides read TGTGCCAGCAGTTCGAAGTCCATCTCCGAGCAGTACTTC. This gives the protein CASSSKSISEQYF.

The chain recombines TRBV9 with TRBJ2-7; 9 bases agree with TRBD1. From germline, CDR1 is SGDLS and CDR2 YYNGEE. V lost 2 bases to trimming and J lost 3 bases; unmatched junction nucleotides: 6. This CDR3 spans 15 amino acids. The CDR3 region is CASSVGQGTGYEQYF. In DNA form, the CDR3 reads TGTGCCAGCAGCGTCGGACAGGGGACGGGCTACGAGCAGTACTTC.

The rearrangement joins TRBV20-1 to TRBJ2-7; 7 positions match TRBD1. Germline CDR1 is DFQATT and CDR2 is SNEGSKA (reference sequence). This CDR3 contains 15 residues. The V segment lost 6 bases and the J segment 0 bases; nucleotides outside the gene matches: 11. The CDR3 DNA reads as TGCAGTGCGATCGATCTGGGACAGAGCTCCTACGAGCAGTACTTC. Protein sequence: CSAIDLGQSSYEQYF.

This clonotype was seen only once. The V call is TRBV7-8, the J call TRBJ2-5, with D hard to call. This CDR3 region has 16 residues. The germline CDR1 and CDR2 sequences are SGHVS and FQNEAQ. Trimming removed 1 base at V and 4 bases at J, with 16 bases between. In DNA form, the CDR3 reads TGTGCCAGCAGCTTAGACCCCGGTTCCTGGGCAGAGACCCAGTACTTC. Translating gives CASSLDPGSWAETQYF.

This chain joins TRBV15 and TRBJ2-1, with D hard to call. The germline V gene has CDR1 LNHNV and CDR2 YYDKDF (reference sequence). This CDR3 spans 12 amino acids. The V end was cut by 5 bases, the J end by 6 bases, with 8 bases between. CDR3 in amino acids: CATSSVSNEQFF. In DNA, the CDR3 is TGTGCCACCAGCTCGGTCTCCAATGAGCAGTTCTTC.

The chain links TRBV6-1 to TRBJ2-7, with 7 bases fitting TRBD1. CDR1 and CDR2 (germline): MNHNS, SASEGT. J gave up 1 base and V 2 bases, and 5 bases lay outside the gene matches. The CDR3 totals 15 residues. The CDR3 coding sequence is TGTGCCAGCAGTGAACCCACAGGGGCTTCCTACGAGCAGTACTTC. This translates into CASSEPTGASYEQYF.

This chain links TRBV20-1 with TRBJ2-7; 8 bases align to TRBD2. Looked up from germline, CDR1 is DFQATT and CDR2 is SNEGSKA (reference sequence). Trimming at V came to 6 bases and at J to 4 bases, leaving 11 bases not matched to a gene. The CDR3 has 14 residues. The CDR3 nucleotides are TGCAGTGCGCCCTTGTTAGCGGGATTGTACGAGCAGTACTTC. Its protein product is CSAPLLAGLYEQYF.

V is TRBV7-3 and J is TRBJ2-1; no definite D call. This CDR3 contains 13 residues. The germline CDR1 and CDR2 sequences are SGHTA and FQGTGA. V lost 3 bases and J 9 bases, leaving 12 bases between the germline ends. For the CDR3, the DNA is TGTGCCAGCAGCTTGGGCTCCCCGGCTGAGCAGTTCTTC. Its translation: CASSLGSPAEQFF.

In nucleotides, the CDR3 is TGTGCCAGCAGCCGTTCGAACTCCGGGATCACACTGGGATATGGCTACACCTTC. Translated, it gives CASSRSNSGITLGYGYTF. This rearrangement joins TRBV11-2 to TRBJ1-2; the D is unclear. Between the trimmed V and J ends, which lost 5 bases and 5 bases, there was a span of 27 bases. The CDR3 sequence is 18 residues long. Germline CDR1 reads SGHAT; CDR2 reads FQNNGV.

The chain's CDR3 is CASSINTGNYGYTF. In DNA, the CDR3 is TGTGCCAGCAGCATCAACACAGGAAACTATGGCTACACCTTC. The V call is TRBV9, the J call TRBJ1-2; a weak D match, TRBD1 (5 bases). This CDR3 is 14 amino acids long. Germline V gene sequence: CDR1 SGDLS, CDR2 YYNGEE. V lost 4 bases and J lost 2, with 12 bases in between.

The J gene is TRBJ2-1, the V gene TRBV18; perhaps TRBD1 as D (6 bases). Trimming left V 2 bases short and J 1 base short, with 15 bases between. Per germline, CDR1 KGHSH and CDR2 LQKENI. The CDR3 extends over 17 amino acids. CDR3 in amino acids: CASSPKSRDMSYNEQFF. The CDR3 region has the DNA TGTGCCAGCTCACCAAAATCCCGGGACATGTCCTACAATGAGCAGTTCTTC.

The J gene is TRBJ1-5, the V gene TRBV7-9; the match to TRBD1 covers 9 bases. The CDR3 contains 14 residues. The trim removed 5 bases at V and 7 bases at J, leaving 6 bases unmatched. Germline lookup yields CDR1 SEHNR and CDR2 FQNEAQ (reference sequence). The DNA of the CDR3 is TGTGCCAGCAGCCCCGGGACAGGGCGACAGCCCCAGCATTTT. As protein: CASSPGTGRQPQHF.

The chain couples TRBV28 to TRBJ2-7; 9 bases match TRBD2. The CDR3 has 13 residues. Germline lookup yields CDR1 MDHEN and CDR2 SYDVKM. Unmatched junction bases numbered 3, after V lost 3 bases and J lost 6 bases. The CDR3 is CASSFGGRGEQYF. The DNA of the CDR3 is TGTGCCAGCAGTTTTGGCGGGAGGGGCGAGCAGTACTTC.

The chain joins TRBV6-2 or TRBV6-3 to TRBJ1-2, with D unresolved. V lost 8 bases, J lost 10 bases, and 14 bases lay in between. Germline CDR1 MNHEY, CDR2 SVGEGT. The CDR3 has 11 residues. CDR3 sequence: CASGSGPDYTF. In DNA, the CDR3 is TGTGCCAGCGGGTCGGGCCCTGACTACACCTTC.

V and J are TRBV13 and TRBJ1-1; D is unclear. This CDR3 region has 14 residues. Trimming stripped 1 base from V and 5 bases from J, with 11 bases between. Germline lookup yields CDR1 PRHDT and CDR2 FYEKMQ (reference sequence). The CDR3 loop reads CASSLAQDLTEAFF. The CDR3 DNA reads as TGTGCCAGCAGCTTAGCGCAGGATTTGACTGAAGCTTTCTTT.